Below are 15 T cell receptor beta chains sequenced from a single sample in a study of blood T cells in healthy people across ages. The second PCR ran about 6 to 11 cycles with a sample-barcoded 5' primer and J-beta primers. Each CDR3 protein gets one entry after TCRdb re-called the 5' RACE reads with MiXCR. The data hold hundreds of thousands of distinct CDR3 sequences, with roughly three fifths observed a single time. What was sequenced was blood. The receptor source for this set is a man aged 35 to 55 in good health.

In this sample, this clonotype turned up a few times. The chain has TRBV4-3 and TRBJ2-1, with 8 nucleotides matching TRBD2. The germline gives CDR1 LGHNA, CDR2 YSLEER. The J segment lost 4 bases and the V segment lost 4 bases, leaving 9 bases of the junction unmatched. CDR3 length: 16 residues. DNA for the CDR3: TGCGCCAGCAGCCGGCAAGCGGGAGTGGGGTACAATGAGCAGTTCTTC. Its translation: CASSRQAGVGYNEQFF.

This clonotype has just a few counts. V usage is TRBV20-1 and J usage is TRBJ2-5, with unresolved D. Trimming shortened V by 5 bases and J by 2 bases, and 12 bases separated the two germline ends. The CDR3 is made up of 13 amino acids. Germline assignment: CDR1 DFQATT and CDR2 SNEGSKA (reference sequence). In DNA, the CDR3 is TGCAGTGCTGGGCACCTTCAGCAAGAGACCCAGTACTTC. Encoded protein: CSAGHLQQETQYF.

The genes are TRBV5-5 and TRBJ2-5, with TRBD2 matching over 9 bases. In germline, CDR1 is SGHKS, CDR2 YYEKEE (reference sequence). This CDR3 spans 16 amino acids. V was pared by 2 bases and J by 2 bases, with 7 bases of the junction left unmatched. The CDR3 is CASSFSISGGQETQYF. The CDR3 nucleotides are TGTGCCAGCAGCTTCTCAATAAGCGGGGGGCAAGAGACCCAGTACTTC.

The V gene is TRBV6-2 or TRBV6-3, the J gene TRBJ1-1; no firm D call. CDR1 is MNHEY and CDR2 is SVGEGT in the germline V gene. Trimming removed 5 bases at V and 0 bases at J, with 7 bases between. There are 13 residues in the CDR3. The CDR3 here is CASSDVVNTEAFF. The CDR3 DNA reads TGTGCCAGCAGTGATGTGGTGAACACTGAAGCTTTCTTT.

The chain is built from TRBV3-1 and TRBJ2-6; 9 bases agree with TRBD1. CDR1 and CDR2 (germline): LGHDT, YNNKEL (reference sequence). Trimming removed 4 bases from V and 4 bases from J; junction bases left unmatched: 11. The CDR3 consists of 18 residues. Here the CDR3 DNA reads TGTGCCAGCAGCCCACCTAGGGACAGGGATTCCGGGGCCAACGTCCTGACTTTC. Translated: CASSPPRDRDSGANVLTF.

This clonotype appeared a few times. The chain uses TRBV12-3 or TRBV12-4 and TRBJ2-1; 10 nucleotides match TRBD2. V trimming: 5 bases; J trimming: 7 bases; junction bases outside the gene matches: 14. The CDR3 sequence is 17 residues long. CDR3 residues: CASSRPKLAGGSNEQFF. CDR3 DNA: TGTGCCAGCAGTCGACCGAAATTAGCGGGAGGAAGTAATGAGCAGTTCTTC.

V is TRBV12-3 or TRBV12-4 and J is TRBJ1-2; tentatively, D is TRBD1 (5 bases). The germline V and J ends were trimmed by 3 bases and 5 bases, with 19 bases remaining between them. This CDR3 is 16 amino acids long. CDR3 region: CASSFPTGTLGYGYTF. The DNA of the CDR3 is TGTGCCAGCAGTTTCCCCACCGGGACCCTCGGATATGGCTACACCTTC.

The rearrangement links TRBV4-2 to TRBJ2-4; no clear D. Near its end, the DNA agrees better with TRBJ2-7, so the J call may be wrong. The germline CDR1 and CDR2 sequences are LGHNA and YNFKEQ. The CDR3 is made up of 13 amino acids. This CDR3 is CASSQDRDHEQYF. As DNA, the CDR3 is TGTGCCAGCAGCCAAGATCGAGATCACGAGCAGTACTTC.

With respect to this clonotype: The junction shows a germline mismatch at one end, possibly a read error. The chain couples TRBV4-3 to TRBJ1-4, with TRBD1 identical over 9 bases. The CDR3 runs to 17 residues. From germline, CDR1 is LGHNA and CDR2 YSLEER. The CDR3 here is CASSQDQTGGPNGKLFF. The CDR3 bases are TGCGCCAGCAGCCAAGATCAGACAGGGGGGCCTAATGGAAAACTGTTTTTT.

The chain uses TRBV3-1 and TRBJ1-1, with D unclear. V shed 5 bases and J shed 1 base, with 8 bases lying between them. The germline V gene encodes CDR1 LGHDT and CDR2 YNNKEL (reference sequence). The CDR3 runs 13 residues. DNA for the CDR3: TGTGCCAGCAGCTTGCACAGGAACACTGAAGCTTTCTTT. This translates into CASSLHRNTEAFF.

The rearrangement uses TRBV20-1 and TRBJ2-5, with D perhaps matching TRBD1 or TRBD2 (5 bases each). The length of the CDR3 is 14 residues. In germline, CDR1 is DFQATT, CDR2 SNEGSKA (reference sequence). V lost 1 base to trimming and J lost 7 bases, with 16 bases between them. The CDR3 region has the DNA TGCAGTGCTAGAGTGTTTGGTAGTGGGGGGACCCAGTACTTC. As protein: CSARVFGSGGTQYF.

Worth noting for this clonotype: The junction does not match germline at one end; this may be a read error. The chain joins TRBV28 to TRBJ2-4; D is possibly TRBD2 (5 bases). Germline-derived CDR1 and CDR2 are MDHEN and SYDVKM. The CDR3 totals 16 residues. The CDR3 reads CAGSLVNSGAKNIQYF. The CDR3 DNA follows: TGTGCCGGCAGTTTAGTTAACAGCGGCGCCAAAAACATTCAGTACTTC.

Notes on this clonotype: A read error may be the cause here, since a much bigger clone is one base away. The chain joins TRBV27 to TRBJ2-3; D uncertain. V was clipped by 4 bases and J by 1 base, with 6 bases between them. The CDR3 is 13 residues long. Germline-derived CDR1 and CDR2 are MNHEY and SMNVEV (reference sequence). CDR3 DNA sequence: TGTGCCAGCAGTTGGTATGGCACAGATACGCAGTATTTT. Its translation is CASSWYGTDTQYF.

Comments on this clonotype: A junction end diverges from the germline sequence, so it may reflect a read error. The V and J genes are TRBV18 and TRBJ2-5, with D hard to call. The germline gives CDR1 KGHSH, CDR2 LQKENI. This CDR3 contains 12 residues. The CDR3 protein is CASSPVGETRYF. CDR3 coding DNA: TGTGCCAGCTCACCCGTGGGCGAGACCCGGTACTTC.

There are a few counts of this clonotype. This chain's CDR3 is CASSLGAGELEKLFF. The CDR3, as DNA: TGTGCCAGCAGCTTGGGTGCCGGGGAACTCGAAAAACTGTTTTTT. The chain carries TRBV5-6 and TRBJ1-4; D is ambiguous. From germline, CDR1 is SGHDT and CDR2 YYEEEE. The CDR3 has 15 amino acids. Trimming pared 0 bases from V and 8 bases from J, leaving 14 bases between. Together with reference TRBV5-6 and TRBJ1-4, the CDR3 gives the full variable domain: DAGVTQSPTHLIKTRGQQVTLRCSPKSGHDTVSWYQQALGQGPQFIFQYYEEEERQRGNFPDRFSGHQFPNYSSELNVNALLLGDSALYLCASSLGAGELEKLFFGSGTQLSVL.